This T cell receptor (beta chain) was sequenced for a study of blood T cell repertoires in COVID-19. In the study overall: Donors in the United States, Italy and Spain gave samples during acute or convalescent COVID-19. The analysed material was cDNA or gDNA that came from T cells, B-cell-depleted T cells, or PBMCs.

Original processing notes: Estimated nucleated cell counts came from reference gene primer amplification. TCRdb's copy holds only in-frame clones and misses some; the assay was immunoSEQ multiplex PCR. The V and J calls and the clone size are those of that table, but D and trimming were determined from the DNA. The data show roughly 78,000 clones, with around nine tenths seen just once and around 0.6% held by the top ten. The V end was cut by 6 bases, the J end by 5 bases, with 13 bases between. CDR3 length: 13 residues. Looked up from germline, CDR1 is MNHEY and CDR2 is SVGAGI. This receptor was obtained from a man between 60 and 70 years old with acute or convalescent COVID-19. The J gene is TRBJ1-1, the V gene TRBV6-5; D ambiguous. The sequenced material came from peripheral blood. The CDR3 nucleotides read TGTGCCAGCAGCCCAAGGAGGGAGACTGAAGCTTTCTTT. The encoded protein is CASSPRRETEAFF.